These T cell receptor beta chains were read from a single sample in a study of shared clonotypes between healthy human individuals. Produced via immunoSEQ multiplex PCR; TCRdb's table is partial and in-frame only. The sample lists about 2 million clones; approximately 94% were seen once. Sequencing input: naive CD8+ T cells sorted from blood. These receptors were taken from a man aged 18 to 35 in good health. Both conserved end residues are part of each CDR3. A D gene is named only where the DNA matches it firmly. Expanded clones are given a class, and other clones once, few, many or no size at all.

D gene,V gene,clone size,J gene,CDR3 DNA,CDR3 protein
.,TRBV10-1,.,TRBJ2-2,TGCGCCAGCAGTGGACTGGCAAACACCGGGGAGCTGTTTTTT,CASSGLANTGELFF
.,TRBV9,.,TRBJ2-1,TGTGCCAGCAGCGTAGAGGGCCGTCTAAACAATGAGCAGTTCTTC,CASSVEGRLNNEQFF
TRBD2,TRBV13,.,TRBJ2-2,TGTGCCAGCAGCCCGACTAGCGGATACACCGGGGAGCTGTTTTTT,CASSPTSGYTGELFF
.,TRBV13,.,TRBJ2-7,TGTGCCAGCAGCCTCGGACAGTCTGTCTACGAGCAGTACTTC,CASSLGQSVYEQYF
TRBD1,TRBV10-1,.,TRBJ2-3,TGCGCCAGCAGTGATCTCGGGACAGGTGGCACAGATACGCAGTATTTT,CASSDLGTGGTDTQYF
.,TRBV5-5,.,TRBJ2-7,TGTGCCAGCCGAGGGGCCACCTACGAGCAGTACTTC,CASRGATYEQYF
.,TRBV5-6,.,TRBJ1-2,TGTGCCAGCAGCTCATTAGACTATGGCTACACCTTC,CASSSLDYGYTF
.,TRBV18,few,TRBJ1-4,TGTGCCAGCTCATCGGGTCCTAATGAAAAACTGTTTTTT,CASSSGPNEKLFF
TRBD1,TRBV6-1,.,TRBJ1-2,TGTGCCAGTGTTTGGACAGGACCTAACTATGGCTACACCTTC,CASVWTGPNYGYTF
TRBD1,TRBV29-1,.,TRBJ1-2,TGCAGCGCCGAGGGACAGCAGACCCTAAACTATGGCTACACCTTC,CSAEGQQTLNYGYTF
.,TRBV2,.,TRBJ1-2,TGTGCCAGCAACCTCGGGACCCCTTTAGATGGCTACACCTTC,CASNLGTPLDGYTF
.,TRBV19,.,TRBJ2-5,TGTGCCAGTAGTATAGATCACCAGACCCAGTACTTC,CASSIDHQTQYF
.,TRBV7-9,.,TRBJ2-2,TGTGCCAGCAGCTTAGGCATCGGGACCTTGACCCCGAACACCGGGGAGCTGTTTTTT,CASSLGIGTLTPNTGELFF
.,TRBV6-5,.,TRBJ1-5,TGTGCCAGCAGTTACCGGCCAGGGTGGGATCAGCCCCAGCATTTT,CASSYRPGWDQPQHF
.,TRBV5-5,.,TRBJ2-5,TGTGCCAGCAGCCCTGGGGAGGCTCAAGAGACCCAGTACTTC,CASSPGEAQETQYF
TRBD2,TRBV14,.,TRBJ2-1,TGTGCCAGCAGCCAAGAATTGGCGGGAGTGATCTACAATGAGCAGTTCTTC,CASSQELAGVIYNEQFF
.,TRBV7-9,.,TRBJ2-7,TGTGCCAGCAGCTCCGCCCTGGTTGGGCCCGGCTACGAGCAGTACTTC,CASSSALVGPGYEQYF
.,TRBV12-5,.,TRBJ1-1,TGTGCTAGTGGTTTCGCCGGGGCTGAAGTTTTCTTT,CASGFAGAEVFF
.,TRBV7-9,.,TRBJ2-1,TGTGCCAGCAGCTTATACGGGAGCTCCTACAATGAGCAGTTCTTC,CASSLYGSSYNEQFF
TRBD1,TRBV7-9,.,TRBJ1-6,TGTGCCAGCAGCTCCCCCGGGACAGGGGTTCTCTATAATTCACCCCTCCACTTT,CASSSPGTGVLYNSPLHF
.,TRBV27,.,TRBJ1-5,TGTGCCAGCAGTTTATTTGGGGGGCTGAGTGGCAATCAGCCCCAGCATTTT,CASSLFGGLSGNQPQHF
.,TRBV10-1,.,TRBJ2-7,TGCGCCAGCAGTGAGTCCGGATCACACGAGCAGTACTTC,CASSESGSHEQYF
TRBD2,TRBV9,.,TRBJ2-2,TGTGCCAGCAGCGTAGGGAGCGGGAGCACCGGGGAGCTGTTTTTT,CASSVGSGSTGELFF
.,TRBV10-3,.,TRBJ1-5,TGTGCCATCAGTGAGGGTTTGGGGGGCAATCAGCCCCAGCATTTT,CAISEGLGGNQPQHF
.,TRBV14,.,TRBJ2-5,TGTGCCAGCAGCCAAGGTCTCCAGGCTGCCAACCAAGAGACCCAGTACTTC,CASSQGLQAANQETQYF
.,TRBV9,few,TRBJ2-2,TGTGCCAGCAGCGTATCCGACGGGGAGCTGTTTTTT,CASSVSDGELFF
TRBD1,TRBV7-2,once,TRBJ2-7,TGTGCCAGCAGTAATAACCGGGACAGGGACTACGAGCAGTACTTC,CASSNNRDRDYEQYF
.,TRBV30,.,TRBJ2-6,TGTGCCTGGAGTCCTCCGGTGGGGACTAACGTCCTGACTTTC,CAWSPPVGTNVLTF
.,TRBV5-5,.,TRBJ1-1,TGTGCCAGCAGCTTTGGGCAGGACTTCGGGTACACTGAAGCTTTCTTT,CASSFGQDFGYTEAFF
TRBD2,TRBV2,.,TRBJ2-3,TGTGCCAGCAGTGTCACCCGACTAGCGGGAGGGCCCGGGACAGATACGCAGTATTTT,CASSVTRLAGGPGTDTQYF
.,TRBV27,.,TRBJ2-7,TGTGCCAGCTCGGACGGATTAATCTACGAGCAGTACTTC,CASSDGLIYEQYF
TRBD1,TRBV7-9,.,TRBJ1-5,TGTGCCAGCAGCCGGACAGGGGGAGGCAATCAGCCCCAGCATTTT,CASSRTGGGNQPQHF
.,TRBV10-3,once,TRBJ2-7,TGTGCCATCAGTGATCCGGCTGTAGGGTACGAGCAGTACTTC,CAISDPAVGYEQYF
.,TRBV4-3,.,TRBJ1-1,TGCGCCAGCAGCCAAGGCCCGGCAGGGGCCAACACTGAAGCTTTCTTT,CASSQGPAGANTEAFF
.,TRBV4-1,once,TRBJ1-6,TGCGCCAGCACTCCCCGGACACCGGATAATTCACCCCTCCACTTT,CASTPRTPDNSPLHF